This T cell receptor (beta chain) appears in the sequencing data of a study of OX40 agonist ivuxolimab in advanced cancers. Assay: immunoSEQ multiplex PCR; the TCRdb copy retains only in-frame clones and omits some. Of about 80,000 clones in the sample, 80% to 90% were seen once. V was shortened by 1 base and J by 1 base, with 22 bases between the two germline ends. CDR3 length: 19 amino acids. The germline V gene has CDR1 MDHEN and CDR2 SYDVKM. The V call is TRBV28, the J call TRBJ1-1, with unresolved D. This sequence was found in an adult with an advanced solid tumor such as melanoma, head and neck, liver or kidney cancer. Here the sequenced sample was CD4+ or CD8+ T cells sorted from blood, taken in a trial of the OX40 agonist ivuxolimab. The CDR3 DNA sequence: TGTGCCAGCAGTTTATCCAGTATATGGGAGCAAATTAAGAACACTGAAGCTTTCTTT. It translates to CASSLSSIWEQIKNTEAFF.